A single T cell receptor beta chain is shown here with its context. Trimming pared 2 bases from V and 3 bases from J, leaving 8 bases between. Germline V gives CDR1 SGHVS, CDR2 FNYEAQ. The CDR3 consists of 13 residues. This record comes from a study of blood T cell repertoires in COVID-19. Profiling relied on immunoSEQ multiplex PCR, and the TCRdb table lists in-frame clones only, not all of them. The sample shows roughly 250,000 clones, about 90% of them seen only once. Sequences were obtained from PBMCs or T cells enriched from blood (not recorded which). The chain uses TRBV7-6 and TRBJ2-7, with D uncertain. This TCR was recovered from a woman aged 40 to 55 with acute COVID-19. CDR3 coding DNA: TGTGCCAGCAGCTTATCTAATAACTACGAGCAGTACTTC. Residues: CASSLSNNYEQYF.